These 25 T cell receptor beta chains were sequenced from one sample in a study of cytomegalovirus exposure and HLA in healthy donors. The PCR was carried out with 60 Vbeta primers and 13 Jbeta primers. Only in-frame clones appear in the TCRdb table, and some are missing; sequencing was by immunoSEQ multiplex PCR. Found here are approximately 51,000 clones; the top ten clones hold roughly a quarter. Sequenced sample: PBMCs. Every receptor here comes from a man aged 35-49 years in good health and CMV-seropositive.

The V and J genes are TRBV11-2 and TRBJ1-4, with D perhaps TRBD1 (5 bases). The CDR3 is made up of 16 amino acids. Germline assignment: CDR1 SGHAT and CDR2 FQNNGV. Trimming removed 5 bases from V and 2 bases from J, with 15 bases in between. In nucleotides, the CDR3 is TGTGCCAGCAGCGAGTATGGGGCAGGGACTAATGAAAAACTGTTTTTT. Protein: CASSEYGAGTNEKLFF. Filled out from reference TRBV11-2 and TRBJ1-4, the complete variable domain reads EAGVAQSPRYKIIEKRQSVAFWCNPISGHATLYWYQQILGQGPKLLIQFQNNGVVDDSQLPKDRFSAERLKGVDSTLKIQPAKLEDSAVYLCASSEYGAGTNEKLFFGSGTQLSVL.

The chain links TRBV7-9 to TRBJ1-4; 8 bases agree with TRBD1. Germline CDR1 is SEHNR and CDR2 is FQNEAQ (reference sequence). The CDR3 runs 14 residues. The J segment lost 3 bases and the V segment lost 5 bases, leaving 2 bases of the junction unmatched. Here the CDR3 DNA reads TGTGCCAGCAGCATACAGGGGGCTAATGAAAAACTGTTTTTT. It is translated as CASSIQGANEKLFF. The full variable domain, completed using reference TRBV7-9 and TRBJ1-4, is DTGVSQNPRHKITKRGQNVTFRCDPISEHNRLYWYRQTLGQGPEFLTYFQNEAQLEKSRLLSDRFSAERPKGSFSTLEIQRTEQGDSAMYLCASSIQGANEKLFFGSGTQLSVL.

The chain combines TRBV6-5 with TRBJ2-2, with D hard to call. The CDR3 has 12 residues. Trimming took 6 bases from V and 2 from J, leaving 4 bases between them. In germline, CDR1 is MNHEY, CDR2 SVGAGI. The CDR3 region has the DNA TGTGCCAGCAGAACAAACACCGGGGAGCTGTTTTTT. Translation gives CASRTNTGELFF.

The CDR3 DNA reads as TGTGCCAGCTCACCCACCGCCTCGGGACAGGTTGGCTCTGGGGCCAACGTCCTGACTTTC. This translates into CASSPTASGQVGSGANVLTF. The rearrangement links TRBV18 to TRBJ2-6; 8 nucleotides align to TRBD1. After removal of 3 bases from V and 0 bases from J, the junction contained 13 bases not matched to a gene. CDR1 KGHSH and CDR2 LQKENI come from the germline V gene. The CDR3 consists of 20 residues. Looking up the rest from reference TRBV18 and TRBJ2-6 gives the full variable domain: NAGVMQNPRHLVRRRGQEARLRCSPMKGHSHVYWYRQLPEEGLKFMVYLQKENIIDESGMPKERFSAEFPKEGPSILRIQQVVRGDSAAYFCASSPTASGQVGSGANVLTFGAGSRLTVL.

The V and J genes are TRBV27 and TRBJ1-6; D is possibly TRBD1 (6 bases). The CDR3 runs to 14 residues. Germline V gene sequence: CDR1 MNHEY, CDR2 SMNVEV (reference sequence). V shed 5 bases and J shed 7 bases, with 12 bases lying between them. CDR3 residues: CASSLTGFNSPLHF. The CDR3 nucleotides read TGTGCCAGCAGTCTAACAGGGTTCAATTCACCCCTCCACTTT.

The chain joins TRBV9 to TRBJ1-2; a possible D gene is TRBD1 (6 bases). V was pared by 4 bases and J by 7 bases, with 17 bases between. The V gene's germline CDR1 is SGDLS and CDR2 YYNGEE. CDR3 length: 14 amino acids. CDR3 nucleotide sequence: TGTGCCAGCAGCTTCGGGACACCCGGTCGTGGCTACACCTTC. Residues: CASSFGTPGRGYTF.

The V and J genes are TRBV30 and TRBJ2-5, with D possibly matching TRBD1 (7 bases). The ends were cut back, 3 bases at V and 6 bases at J, with 17 bases in the middle. The CDR3 sequence is 14 residues long. CDR1 GTSNPN and CDR2 SVGIG come from the germline V gene (reference sequence). CDR3 sequence (DNA): TGTGCCTGGAGCACCTACAGGGGAGGAAAGACCCAGTACTTC. Translating it yields CAWSTYRGGKTQYF.

V usage is TRBV7-9 and J usage is TRBJ2-6; D perhaps matches TRBD1 (5 bases). V gave up 1 base and J gave up 0 bases, with 16 bases separating them. Germline CDR1 reads SEHNR; CDR2 reads FQNEAQ (reference sequence). This CDR3 region has 19 residues. CDR3 residues: CASSLVLSQGISGANVLTF. The CDR3 DNA follows: TGTGCCAGCAGCTTAGTCCTGTCCCAGGGAATCTCTGGGGCCAACGTCCTGACTTTC.

In nucleotides, the CDR3 is TGCGCCAGCAGTGAGAGCGTCCAAGAGACCCAGTACTTC. Translating gives CASSESVQETQYF. The chain recombines TRBV10-1 with TRBJ2-5, with D unclear. The V and J ends lost 2 bases and 1 base respectively, with 5 bases between them. The CDR3 covers 13 residues. Germline assignment: CDR1 WNHNN and CDR2 SYGVQD (reference sequence).

This sequence joins TRBV6-1 and TRBJ2-7; no definite D call. CDR1 is MNHNS and CDR2 is SASEGT in the germline V gene. This CDR3 has 16 amino acids. V was trimmed by 4 bases and J by 7 bases, leaving 23 bases between them. As DNA, the CDR3 is TGTGCCAGCAGTGGCCCCCCTAGTACGACCCTTTGGGAGCAGTACTTC. Translating it yields CASSGPPSTTLWEQYF.

The rearrangement links TRBV15 to TRBJ1-2; TRBD1 matches 9 bases. The CDR3 sequence is 12 residues long. Germline loops: CDR1 LNHNV, CDR2 YYDKDF (reference sequence). J was trimmed by 8 bases and V by 8 bases; bases with no gene match: 6. CDR3 in amino acids: CATGTGTFGYTF. The CDR3 coding sequence is TGTGCCACCGGGACAGGGACATTCGGCTACACCTTC.

The rearrangement links TRBV2 to TRBJ2-4; TRBD1 might be the D (6 bases). The germline V gene encodes CDR1 SNHLY and CDR2 FYNNEI. The CDR3 spans 13 residues. Trimming shortened V by 8 bases and J by 8 bases, and 16 bases separated the two germline ends. CDR3 protein: CASLGGPGHIQYF. CDR3 DNA sequence: TGTGCCAGCCTAGGGGGACCCGGACACATTCAGTACTTC.

The J gene is TRBJ2-7, the V gene TRBV25-1; D is undetermined. The ends were cut back, 4 bases at V and 3 bases at J, with 7 bases in the middle. The CDR3 runs 12 residues. Germline V gene lookup returns CDR1 MGHDK and CDR2 SYGVNS. The CDR3 region has the DNA TGTGCCAGCAGTGTTGAACTCTACGAGCAGTACTTC. This gives the protein CASSVELYEQYF.

The genes are TRBV7-9 and TRBJ2-7; the D is unclear. The germline gives CDR1 SEHNR, CDR2 FQNEAQ (reference sequence). The V gene lost 3 bases and the J gene lost 2 bases, with 11 bases spanning the gap. This CDR3 is 14 amino acids long. DNA of the CDR3: TGTGCCAGCAGCTTGAACTTCCCGCCCTACGAGCAGTACTTC. As protein: CASSLNFPPYEQYF.

The chain has TRBV4-2 and TRBJ2-7, with a tentative D call TRBD1 (6 bases). CDR3 length equals 15 residues. The germline V gene encodes CDR1 LGHNA and CDR2 YNFKEQ. V dropped 2 bases and J dropped 0 bases, with 11 bases sitting between them. CDR3 bases: TGTGCCAGCAGCCAACTCGGGACAACCTCCTACGAGCAGTACTTC. This translates into CASSQLGTTSYEQYF.

The V call is TRBV4-2, the J call TRBJ2-7, with TRBD2 matching over 14 bases. V shed 0 bases and J 7 bases; nucleotides not matched to a gene: 5. The length of the CDR3 is 16 residues. Germline values: CDR1 LGHNA, CDR2 YNFKEQ. CDR3 loop: CASSQDGTSGSGEQYF. CDR3 DNA sequence: TGTGCCAGCAGCCAAGACGGGACTAGCGGGAGCGGAGAGCAGTACTTC.

This chain connects TRBV5-1 to TRBJ2-7, with D maybe TRBD2 (6 bases). Germline CDR1 and CDR2: SGHRS and YFSETQ. V shed 4 bases and J shed 6 bases, with 17 bases lying between them. CDR3 size: 14 residues. CDR3 loop: CASSPVGGSGEQYF. DNA for the CDR3: TGCGCCAGCAGCCCGGTGGGGGGAAGCGGCGAGCAGTACTTC.

The chain carries TRBV9 and TRBJ2-2; 8 bases line up with TRBD2. Germline V gene lookup returns CDR1 SGDLS and CDR2 YYNGEE. V shed 1 base, J shed 0 bases, and the junction held 5 bases outside the gene matches. The CDR3 has 17 amino acids. DNA of the CDR3: TGTGCCAGCAGCGTACCCGGGGGGGTCGCGAACACCGGGGAGCTGTTTTTT. It is translated as CASSVPGGVANTGELFF.

This chain uses TRBV7-9 with TRBJ2-1; 8 nucleotides agree with TRBD2. The CDR3 totals 13 residues. Trimming removed 7 bases from V and 4 bases from J; junction bases left unmatched: 3. The germline CDR1 and CDR2 sequences are SEHNR and FQNEAQ (reference sequence). The CDR3 DNA reads TGTGCCAGCACCGGGAGGGGGTACAATGAGCAGTTCTTC. Translating it yields CASTGRGYNEQFF. Full variable domain (rest looked up from reference TRBV7-9 and TRBJ2-1): DTGVSQNPRHKITKRGQNVTFRCDPISEHNRLYWYRQTLGQGPEFLTYFQNEAQLEKSRLLSDRFSAERPKGSFSTLEIQRTEQGDSAMYLCASTGRGYNEQFFGPGTRLTVL.

V and J are TRBV27 and TRBJ2-4; 10 bases agree with TRBD2. CDR3 size: 18 residues. J gave up 0 bases and V 5 bases, and 10 bases lay outside the gene matches. CDR1 and CDR2 from the germline V gene are MNHEY and SMNVEV (reference sequence). For the CDR3, the DNA is TGTGCCAGCAGTAAGGGTAGCGGGGGGTTTTTAGCCAAAAACATTCAGTACTTC. Translation: CASSKGSGGFLAKNIQYF.

The chain is built from TRBV6-6 and TRBJ1-3; D gene ambiguous. CDR1 and CDR2 (germline): MNHNY, SVGAGI (reference sequence). V was clipped by 5 bases and J by 0 bases, with 11 bases between them. The CDR3 sequence is 15 residues long. The CDR3 protein is CASSARSTSGNTIYF. The CDR3 coding sequence is TGTGCCAGCAGTGCCCGGAGCACCTCTGGAAACACCATATATTTT.

The chain recombines TRBV30 with TRBJ1-5; TRBD1 might be the D (5 bases). The germline V and J ends were trimmed by 1 base and 5 bases, with 9 bases remaining between them. CDR3 length: 13 amino acids. The germline V gene has CDR1 GTSNPN and CDR2 SVGIG (reference sequence). DNA for the CDR3: TGTGCCTGGAGTGCCCAAGGGGATCAGCCCCAGCATTTT. It codes for CAWSAQGDQPQHF.

V is TRBV2 and J is TRBJ2-5; 9 bases are a match to TRBD2. The germline CDR1 and CDR2 sequences are SNHLY and FYNNEI. Trimming cost V 1 base and J 1 base; bases outside gene matches: 7. There are 17 residues in the CDR3. CDR3 residues: CASSEGWASGIQETQYF. The CDR3 coding sequence is TGTGCCAGCAGTGAAGGTTGGGCTAGCGGGATCCAAGAGACCCAGTACTTC. The variable domain in full, completed from reference TRBV2 and TRBJ2-5, reads EPEVTQTPSHQVTQMGQEVILRCVPISNHLYFYWYRQILGQKVEFLVSFYNNEISEKSEIFDDQFSVERPDGSNFTLKIRSTKLEDSAMYFCASSEGWASGIQETQYFGPGTRLLVL.

The chain combines TRBV5-1 with TRBJ1-1, with TRBD1 matching 7 bases. This CDR3 has 13 residues. V shed 1 base, J shed 7 bases, and the junction held 4 bases outside the gene matches. Germline CDR1 reads SGHRS; CDR2 reads YFSETQ. The CDR3 sequence: CASSLMTGNEAFF. The CDR3 bases are TGCGCCAGCAGCTTGATGACAGGGAATGAAGCTTTCTTT.

This chain connects TRBV18 to TRBJ1-4; TRBD1 might be the D (6 bases). Deletions cut 3 bases from V and 8 bases from J, with 10 bases between. Looked up from germline, CDR1 is KGHSH and CDR2 is LQKENI. The length of the CDR3 is 13 residues. The CDR3 coding sequence is TGTGCCAGCTCACCGAAGGGACAAGAAAAACTGTTTTTT. Translating gives CASSPKGQEKLFF.